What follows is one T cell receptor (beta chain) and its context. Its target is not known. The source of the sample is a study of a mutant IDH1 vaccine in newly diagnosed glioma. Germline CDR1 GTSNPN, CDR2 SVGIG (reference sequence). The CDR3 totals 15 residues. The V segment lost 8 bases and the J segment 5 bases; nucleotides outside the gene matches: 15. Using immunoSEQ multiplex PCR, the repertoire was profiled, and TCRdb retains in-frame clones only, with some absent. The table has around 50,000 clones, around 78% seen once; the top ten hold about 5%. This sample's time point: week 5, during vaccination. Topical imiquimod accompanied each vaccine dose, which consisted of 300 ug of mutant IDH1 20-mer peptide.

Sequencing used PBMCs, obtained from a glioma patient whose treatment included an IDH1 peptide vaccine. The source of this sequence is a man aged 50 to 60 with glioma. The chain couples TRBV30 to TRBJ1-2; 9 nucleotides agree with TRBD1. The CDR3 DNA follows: TGTGCCACAGGGACCCCTCCGGGACAGGGTTATGGCTACACCTTC. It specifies CATGTPPGQGYGYTF.